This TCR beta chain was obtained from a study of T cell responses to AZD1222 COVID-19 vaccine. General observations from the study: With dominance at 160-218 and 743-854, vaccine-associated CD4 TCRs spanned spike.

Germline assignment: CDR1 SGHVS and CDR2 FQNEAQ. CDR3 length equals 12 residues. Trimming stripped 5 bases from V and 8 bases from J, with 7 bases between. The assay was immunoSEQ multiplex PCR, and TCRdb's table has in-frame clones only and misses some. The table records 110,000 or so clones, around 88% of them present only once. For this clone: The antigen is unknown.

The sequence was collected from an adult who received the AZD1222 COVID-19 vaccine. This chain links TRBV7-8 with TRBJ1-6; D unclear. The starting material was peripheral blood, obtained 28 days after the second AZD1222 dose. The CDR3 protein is CASSTPDSPLHF. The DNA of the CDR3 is TGTGCCAGCAGCACGCCGGATTCACCCCTCCACTTT.